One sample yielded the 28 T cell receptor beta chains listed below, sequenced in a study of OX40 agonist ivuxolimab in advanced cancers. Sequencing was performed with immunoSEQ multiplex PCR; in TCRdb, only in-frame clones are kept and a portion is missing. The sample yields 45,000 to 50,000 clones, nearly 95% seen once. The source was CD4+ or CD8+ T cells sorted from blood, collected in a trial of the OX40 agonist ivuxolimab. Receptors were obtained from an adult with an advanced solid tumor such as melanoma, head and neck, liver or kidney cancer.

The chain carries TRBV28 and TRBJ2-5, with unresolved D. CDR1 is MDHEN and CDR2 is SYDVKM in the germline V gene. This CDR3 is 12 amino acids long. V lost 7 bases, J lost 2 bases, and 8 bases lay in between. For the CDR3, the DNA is TGTGCCAGCATCAGTGGGCAAGAGACCCAGTACTTC. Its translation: CASISGQETQYF.

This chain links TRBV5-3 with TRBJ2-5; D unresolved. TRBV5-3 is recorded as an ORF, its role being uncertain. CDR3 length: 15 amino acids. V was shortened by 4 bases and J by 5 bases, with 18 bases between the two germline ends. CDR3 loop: CARSLTSVPFETQYF. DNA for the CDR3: TGTGCCAGAAGCCTTACGTCGGTTCCTTTCGAGACCCAGTACTTC.

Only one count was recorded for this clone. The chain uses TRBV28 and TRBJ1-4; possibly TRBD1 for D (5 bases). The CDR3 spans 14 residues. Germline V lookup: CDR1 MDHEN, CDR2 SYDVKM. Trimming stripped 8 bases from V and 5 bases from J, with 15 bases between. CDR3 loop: CASGTGTENEKLFF. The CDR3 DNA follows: TGTGCCAGCGGAACCGGGACGGAGAATGAAAAACTGTTTTTT.

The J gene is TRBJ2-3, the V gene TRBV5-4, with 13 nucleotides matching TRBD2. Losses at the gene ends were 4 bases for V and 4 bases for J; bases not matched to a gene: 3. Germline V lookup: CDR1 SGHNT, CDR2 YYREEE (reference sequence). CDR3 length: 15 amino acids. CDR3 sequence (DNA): TGTGCCAGCAGCCGGACTAGCGGGGGACCAGATACGCAGTATTTT. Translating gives CASSRTSGGPDTQYF.

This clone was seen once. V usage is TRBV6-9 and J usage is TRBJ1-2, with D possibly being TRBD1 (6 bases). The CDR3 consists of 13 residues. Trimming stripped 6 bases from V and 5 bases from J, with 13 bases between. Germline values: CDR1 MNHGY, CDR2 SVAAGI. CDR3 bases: TGTGCCAGCAGCCAAGGGACAATTTATGGCTACACCTTC. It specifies CASSQGTIYGYTF.

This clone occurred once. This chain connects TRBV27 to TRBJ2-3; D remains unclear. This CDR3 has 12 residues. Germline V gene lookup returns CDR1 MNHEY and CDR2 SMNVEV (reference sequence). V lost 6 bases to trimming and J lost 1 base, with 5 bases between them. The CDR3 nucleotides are TGTGCCAGCAGACGAGGCACAGATACGCAGTATTTT. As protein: CASRRGTDTQYF.

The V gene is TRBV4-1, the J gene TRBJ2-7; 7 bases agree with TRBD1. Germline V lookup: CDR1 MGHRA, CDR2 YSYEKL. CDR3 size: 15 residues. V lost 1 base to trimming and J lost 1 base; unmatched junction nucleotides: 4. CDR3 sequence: CASSQVRTGSYEQYV. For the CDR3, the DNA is TGCGCCAGCAGCCAAGTGAGGACAGGTTCCTACGAGCAGTACGTC.

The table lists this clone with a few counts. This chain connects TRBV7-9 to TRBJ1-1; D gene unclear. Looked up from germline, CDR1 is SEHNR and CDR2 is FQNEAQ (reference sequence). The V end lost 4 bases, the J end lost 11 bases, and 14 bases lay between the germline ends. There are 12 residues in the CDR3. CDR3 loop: CASSSGPDEAFF. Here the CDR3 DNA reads TGTGCCAGCAGCTCAGGCCCGGACGAGGCTTTCTTT.

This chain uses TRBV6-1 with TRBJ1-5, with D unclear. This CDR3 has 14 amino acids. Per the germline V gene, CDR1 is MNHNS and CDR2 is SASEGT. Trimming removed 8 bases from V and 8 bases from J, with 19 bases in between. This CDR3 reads CASQAGGSLEPQHF. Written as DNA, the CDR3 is TGTGCCAGCCAGGCCGGAGGGAGCTTGGAGCCCCAGCATTTT.

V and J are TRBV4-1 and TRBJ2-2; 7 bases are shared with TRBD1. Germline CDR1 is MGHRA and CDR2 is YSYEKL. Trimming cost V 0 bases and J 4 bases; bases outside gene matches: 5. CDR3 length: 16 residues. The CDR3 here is CASSQERGQRTGELFF. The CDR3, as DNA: TGCGCCAGCAGCCAAGAAAGGGGGCAACGCACCGGGGAGCTGTTTTTT.

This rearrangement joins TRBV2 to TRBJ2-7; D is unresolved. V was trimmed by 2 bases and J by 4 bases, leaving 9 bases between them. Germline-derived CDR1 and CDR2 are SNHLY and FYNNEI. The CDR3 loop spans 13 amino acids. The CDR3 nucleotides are TGTGCCAGCAGTGAAATTGCTTTGTACGAGCAGTACGTC. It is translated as CASSEIALYEQYV.

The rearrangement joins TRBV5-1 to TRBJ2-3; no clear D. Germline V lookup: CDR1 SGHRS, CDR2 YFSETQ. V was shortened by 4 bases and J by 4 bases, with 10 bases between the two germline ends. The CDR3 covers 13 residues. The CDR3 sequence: CASSLTWADTQYF. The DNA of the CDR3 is TGCGCCAGCAGCCTAACATGGGCAGATACGCAGTATTTT.

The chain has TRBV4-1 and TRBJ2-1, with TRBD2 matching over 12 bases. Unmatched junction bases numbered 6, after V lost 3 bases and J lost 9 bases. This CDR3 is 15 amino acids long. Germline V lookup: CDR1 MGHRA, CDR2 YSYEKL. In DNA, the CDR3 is TGCGCCAGCAGCCATATTTCGACTAGCGGGAGTGAGCAGTTCTTC. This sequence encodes CASSHISTSGSEQFF.

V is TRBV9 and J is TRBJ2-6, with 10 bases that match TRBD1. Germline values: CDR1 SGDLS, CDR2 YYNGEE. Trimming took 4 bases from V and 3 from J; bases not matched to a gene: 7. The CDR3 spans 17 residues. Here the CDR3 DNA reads TGTGCCAGCAGCCTCGGGACAGGGGAGGTTGGGGCCAACGTCCTGACTTTC. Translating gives CASSLGTGEVGANVLTF.

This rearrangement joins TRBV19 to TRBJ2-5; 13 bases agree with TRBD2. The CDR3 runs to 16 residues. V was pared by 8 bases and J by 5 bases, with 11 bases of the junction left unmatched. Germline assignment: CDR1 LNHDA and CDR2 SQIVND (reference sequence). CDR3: CASSRTSGGASETQYF. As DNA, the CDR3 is TGTGCCAGTTCTAGAACTAGCGGGGGGGCCTCGGAGACCCAGTACTTC.

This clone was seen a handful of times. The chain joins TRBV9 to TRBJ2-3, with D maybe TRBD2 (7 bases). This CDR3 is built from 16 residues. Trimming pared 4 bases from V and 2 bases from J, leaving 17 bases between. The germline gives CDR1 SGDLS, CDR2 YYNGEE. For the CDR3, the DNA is TGTGCCAGCAGCCCGAGGGGGGGCTCGTCCACAGATACGCAGTATTTT. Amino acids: CASSPRGGSSTDTQYF.

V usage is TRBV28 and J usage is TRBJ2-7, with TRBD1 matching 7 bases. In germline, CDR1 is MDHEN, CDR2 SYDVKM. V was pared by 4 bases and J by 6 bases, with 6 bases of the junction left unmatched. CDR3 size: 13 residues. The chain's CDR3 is CASSSQQGSEQYV. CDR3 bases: TGTGCCAGCAGTTCCCAACAGGGGTCCGAGCAGTACGTC.

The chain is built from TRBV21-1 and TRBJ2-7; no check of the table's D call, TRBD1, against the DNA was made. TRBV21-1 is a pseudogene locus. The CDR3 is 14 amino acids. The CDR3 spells CASSKVGHRYEQYV. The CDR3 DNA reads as TGTGCCAGCAGCAAGGTGGGACACCGCTACGAGCAGTACGTC.

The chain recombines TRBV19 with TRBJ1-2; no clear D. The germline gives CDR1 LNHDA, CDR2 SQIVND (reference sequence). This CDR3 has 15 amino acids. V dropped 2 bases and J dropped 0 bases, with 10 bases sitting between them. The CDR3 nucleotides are TGTGCCAGTAGTATATCGTCGGGAGCTAACTATGGCTACACCTTC. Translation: CASSISSGANYGYTF.

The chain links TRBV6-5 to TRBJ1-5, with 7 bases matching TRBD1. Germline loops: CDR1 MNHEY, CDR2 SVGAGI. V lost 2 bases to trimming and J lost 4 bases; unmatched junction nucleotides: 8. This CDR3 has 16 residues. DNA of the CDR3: TGTGCCAGCAGTTACCGCGGGACAGCGGGTAATCAGCCCCAGCATTTT. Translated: CASSYRGTAGNQPQHF.

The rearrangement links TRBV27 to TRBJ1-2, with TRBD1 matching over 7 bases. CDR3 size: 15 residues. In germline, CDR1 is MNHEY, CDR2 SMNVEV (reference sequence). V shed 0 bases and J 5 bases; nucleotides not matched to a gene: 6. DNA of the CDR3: TGTGCCAGCAGTTTATCGGTCAGGGGGATTTATGGCTACACCTTC. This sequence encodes CASSLSVRGIYGYTF.

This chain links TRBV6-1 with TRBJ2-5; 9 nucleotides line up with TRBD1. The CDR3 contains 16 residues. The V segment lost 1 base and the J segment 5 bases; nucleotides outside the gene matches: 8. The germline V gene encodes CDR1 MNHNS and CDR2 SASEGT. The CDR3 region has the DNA TGTGCCAGCAGTGAAGGTACCGGGACAGGGAGCGAGACCCAGTACTTC. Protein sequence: CASSEGTGTGSETQYF.

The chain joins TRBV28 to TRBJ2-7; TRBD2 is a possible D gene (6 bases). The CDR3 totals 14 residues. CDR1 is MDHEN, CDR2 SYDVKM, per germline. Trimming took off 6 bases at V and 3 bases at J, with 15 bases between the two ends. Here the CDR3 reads CASSQWGGDYEQYV. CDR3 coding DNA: TGTGCCAGCAGCCAATGGGGAGGAGACTACGAGCAGTACGTC.

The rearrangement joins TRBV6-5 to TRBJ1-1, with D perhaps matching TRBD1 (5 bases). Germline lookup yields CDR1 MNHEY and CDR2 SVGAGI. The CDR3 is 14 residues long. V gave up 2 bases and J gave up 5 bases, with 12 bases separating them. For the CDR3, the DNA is TGTGCCAGCAGTTACGGGGGTATATCGACTGAAGCTTTCTTT. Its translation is CASSYGGISTEAFF.

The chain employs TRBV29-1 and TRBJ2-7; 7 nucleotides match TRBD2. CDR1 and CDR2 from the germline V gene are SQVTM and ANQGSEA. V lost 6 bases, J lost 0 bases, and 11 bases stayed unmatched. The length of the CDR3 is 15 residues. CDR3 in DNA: TGCAGCGTCCGAGACCCTAGCGGAGGCTCCTACGAGCAGTACTTC. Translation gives CSVRDPSGGSYEQYF.

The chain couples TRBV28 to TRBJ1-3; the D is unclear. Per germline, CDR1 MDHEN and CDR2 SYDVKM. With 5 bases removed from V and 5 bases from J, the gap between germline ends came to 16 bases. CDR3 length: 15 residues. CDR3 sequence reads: CASSPYSELRNTIYF. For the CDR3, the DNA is TGTGCCAGCAGTCCATACAGTGAGTTAAGAAACACCATATATTTT.

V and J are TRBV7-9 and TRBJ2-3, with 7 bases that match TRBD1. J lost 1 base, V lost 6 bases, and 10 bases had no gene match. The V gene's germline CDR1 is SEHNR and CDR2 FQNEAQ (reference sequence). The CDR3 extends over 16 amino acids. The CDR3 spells CASSSTGELGTDTQYF. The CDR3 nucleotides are TGTGCCAGCAGTAGTACAGGGGAATTAGGCACAGATACGCAGTATTTT.

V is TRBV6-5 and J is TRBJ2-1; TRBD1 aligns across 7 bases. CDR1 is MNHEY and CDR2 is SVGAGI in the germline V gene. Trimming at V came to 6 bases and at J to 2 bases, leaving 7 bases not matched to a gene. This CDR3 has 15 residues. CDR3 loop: CASSYRQGTYNEQFF. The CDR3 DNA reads TGTGCCAGCAGCTACCGACAGGGTACCTACAATGAGCAGTTCTTC.